This entry concerns a single T cell receptor (beta chain). The clone's antigen remains unknown. The sample holds no much larger clone one base away, and base qualities are not on file. The data were taken from a study of blood T cell repertoires in COVID-19 (TCRdb year 2020). Background on the whole study: The collaborator samples originated in the United States, Italy and Spain and spanned the acute and convalescent phases of COVID-19. The prospective study material was composed of cDNA or gDNA derived from T cells, B-cell-depleted T cells, or PBMCs. The dataset comprised deeply sampled blood TCRbeta repertoires from subjects exposed to, actively infected with, or recovered from COVID-19. The repertoires were released in a freely available public database meant as a resource for research on the immune response to SARS-CoV-2. The samples were drawn from two sources: the first 160 participants of the ongoing ImmuneRACE study, and 1,254 subjects contributed by 6 global collaborators. A de-identified subject ID, COVID-19 status, age in years and sex were almost always included in the sample metadata. Where available, HLA class I and class II types were obtained from metadata supplied by the sample provider rather than from assay-based typing. The paper as a whole reports these results and caveats: The amount of clinical and demographic metadata varied by source and participant and was provided uncurated.

TCRbeta CDR3 regions were amplified from genomic DNA using the immunoSEQ Assay, a bias-controlled multiplex PCR. Processing in the source paper ran as follows. The number of nucleated cells in each sample was estimated from the amplification of reference gene primers within the assay. Sequence reads were collapsed and filtered to measure the absolute abundance of every unique TCRbeta CDR3 rearrangement. For each sample, productive Simpson clonality was calculated by taking the square root of Simpson's diversity index across productive rearrangements. TCRdb mirrors the immuneACCESS table, restricted to in-frame sequences. Some clones are absent from its copies; in checked studies, under half trace to an unresolved V gene, and the reason for the others is unknown. That table gives V, J and clone size, and the DNA gave D and trimming. The sample table contains 250,000 to 350,000 clones; only one count was recorded for about 87% of them. 5.3% of the sample is held by the ten biggest clonotypes.

Measured from the cysteine to the phenylalanine, the CDR3 is 14 residues long. Only CDR3 DNA remains: 42 bases, in frame from the first base. CDR1 SGHRS and CDR2 YFSETQ were looked up in the germline V gene. V lost 4 bases and J lost 4 bases; the stretch between them is 12 bases long. Participants in the prospective study were enrolled through a virtual design, were aged roughly 18 to 90 years, and lived in fewer than 30 United States geographic areas. In the prospective study, cohorts were assigned on the basis of participant-reported clinical history obtained from a screening survey and a study questionnaire. ImmuneRACE Cohort 3 recovered participants were defined by two consecutive negative NP/OP PCR tests, healthcare professional clearance, or symptom resolution. Mobile phlebotomists in the prospective study collected whole blood, serum and a nasopharyngeal or oropharyngeal swab from every participant. Prospective study participants could optionally give additional blood draws and questionnaires over an approximately 2-month period. Before DNA extraction, blood samples from the prospective study were shipped at room temperature or frozen.

This TCR was sampled from a woman in her thirties who had recovered from COVID-19. The V gene is TRBV5-1 and the J gene is TRBJ1-5; the D segment cannot be called with confidence. The sequencing input was PBMCs or T cells enriched from blood (not recorded which). The CDR3 region reads CASSLGSENQPQHF. The DNA is as follows: TGCGCCAGCAGCCTGGGGTCGGAGAATCAGCCCCAGCATTTT.